The 8 T cell receptor beta chains below come from one sample, sequenced in a study of vaccination effects on CD4 cells after COVID-19. This table comes from immunoSEQ multiplex PCR, and its TCRdb copy is limited to in-frame clones, with some not included. In the table there are more than 20,000 clones, around 66% of which are singletons. Within the ViraFEST assay, antigen-specific CD4+ T cells underwent expansion with viral peptide pools prior to sequencing. Isolation of CD4+ T cells took place after 10 days of culture. The person had a PCR-confirmed SARS-CoV-2 infection during March to December 2020. Which antigens these TCRs recognize remains unknown. The sequencing here drew on CD4+ T cells from PBMCs cultured with SARS-CoV-2 spike peptides, taken before COVID-19 vaccination. The source of these receptors is a human donor who had a prior SARS-CoV-2 infection.

The rearrangement joins TRBV12-3 or TRBV12-4 to TRBJ1-2; D not resolved. The CDR3 runs to 11 residues. Trimming left V 6 bases short and J 2 bases short, with 4 bases between. The CDR3 nucleotides are TGTGCCAGCAGCCTGAACTATGGCTACACCTTC. The encoded protein is CASSLNYGYTF.

This clone was found once. The chain uses TRBV19 and TRBJ1-3; D uncertain. The CDR3 totals 16 residues. Germline CDR1 and CDR2: LNHDA and SQIVND (reference sequence). The V gene lost 4 bases and the J gene lost 0 bases, with 13 bases spanning the gap. CDR3 region: CASSTGRRFSGNTIYF. The CDR3 nucleotides read TGTGCCAGTAGTACCGGCAGGCGATTCTCTGGAAACACCATATATTTT.

The chain is built from TRBV6-1 and TRBJ1-5; tentatively, D is TRBD1 (5 bases). The CDR3 loop spans 16 amino acids. Between the trimmed V and J ends, which lost 3 bases and 4 bases, there was a span of 16 bases. CDR1 is MNHNS, CDR2 SASEGT, per germline. CDR3 in DNA: TGTGCCAGCAGTGATTTATGGCAGGGTGGGAATCAGCCCCAGCATTTT. Translated, it gives CASSDLWQGGNQPQHF.

The CDR3, as DNA: TGTGCCAGCAGCTTTGGACAGGGGTCGAACACCGGGGAGCTGTTTTTT. Residues: CASSFGQGSNTGELFF. The chain has TRBV5-4 and TRBJ2-2; 9 bases are a match to TRBD1. Germline lookup yields CDR1 SGHNT and CDR2 YYREEE (reference sequence). CDR3 length: 16 amino acids. With V trimmed by 2 bases and J by 0 bases, 2 bases remained unmatched.

The chain combines TRBV7-2 with TRBJ2-5, with 11 bases identical to TRBD1. V was pared by 8 bases and J by 3 bases, with 8 bases of the junction left unmatched. CDR3 length: 15 amino acids. Germline V CDR1 and CDR2: SGHTA, FQGNSA. The CDR3 DNA follows: TGTGCCAGCGGAACTTGGGACAGGGGGAAAGAGACCCAGTACTTC. Protein sequence: CASGTWDRGKETQYF.

This clone was seen a single time. The chain uses TRBV18 and TRBJ2-1; 13 bases are a match to TRBD2. Germline V gene sequence: CDR1 KGHSH, CDR2 LQKENI. This CDR3 contains 15 residues. The V segment lost 3 bases and the J segment 5 bases; nucleotides outside the gene matches: 1. The CDR3 protein is CASSPGLAGDNEQFF. The CDR3 region has the DNA TGTGCCAGCTCACCCGGACTAGCGGGGGACAATGAGCAGTTCTTC.

The V and J genes are TRBV29-1 and TRBJ2-4; TRBD2 matches 9 bases. Germline values: CDR1 SQVTM, CDR2 ANQGSEA. Trimming removed 5 bases from V and 9 bases from J; junction bases left unmatched: 5. The CDR3 totals 12 residues. The DNA of the CDR3 is TGCAGCGTTCTAGGACTAGCGAGCATTCAGTACTTC. Translated, it gives CSVLGLASIQYF.

The chain recombines TRBV13 with TRBJ2-5; 9 positions agree with TRBD1. V dropped 5 bases and J dropped 5; count of bases not matched to a gene: 9. The V gene's germline CDR1 is PRHDT and CDR2 FYEKMQ (reference sequence). The CDR3 runs 15 residues. The CDR3 protein is CASSQPQGAGETQYF. The CDR3 DNA sequence: TGTGCCAGCAGCCAGCCACAGGGGGCAGGCGAGACCCAGTACTTC.